Listed below are T cell receptor beta chains from one sample, sequenced in a study of radiotherapy plus CTLA-4 blockade in lung cancer. The assay was immunoSEQ multiplex PCR, and TCRdb's table has in-frame clones only and misses some. The table has about 68,000 clones, around 80% seen once; the top ten hold approximately 9.3%. Source: peripheral blood, taken from a patient treated with radiotherapy plus ipilimumab. The receptors come from a human donor with non-small cell lung cancer who had a complete response to radiotherapy plus ipilimumab. The CDR3 runs from the conserved cysteine through the conserved F or W.

v_gene: TRBV5-5
j_gene: TRBJ1-4
len: 16
CDR3aa: CASSLWGLKSVGKLFF

v_gene: TRBV14
j_gene: TRBJ1-2
len: 14
CDR3aa: CASSPRMGSYGYTF

v_gene: TRBV6-4
j_gene: TRBJ2-3
len: 15
CDR3aa: CASSVLAGATDTQYF

v_gene: TRBV19
j_gene: TRBJ1-2
len: 12
CDR3aa: CASSIPQGGYTF

v_gene: TRBV30
j_gene: TRBJ1-2
len: 14
CDR3aa: CAWSVQRSYYGYTF

v_gene: TRBV6-5
j_gene: TRBJ1-3
len: 15
CDR3aa: CASRPGPSSGNTIYF

v_gene: TRBV4-3
j_gene: TRBJ1-1
len: 13
CDR3aa: CASSQDVNTEAFF

v_gene: TRBV6-5
j_gene: TRBJ1-1
len: 12
CDR3aa: CASSDQRQEAFF

v_gene: TRBV5-8
j_gene: TRBJ1-6
len: 13
CDR3aa: CASTRRYNSPLHF

v_gene: TRBV6-5
j_gene: TRBJ1-2
len: 14
CDR3aa: CASRDRGRDYGYTF

v_gene: TRBV11-2
j_gene: TRBJ2-1
len: 11
CDR3aa: CASSLLNEQFF

v_gene: TRBV5-8
j_gene: TRBJ2-1
len: 14
CDR3aa: CASSLEAGLYEQFF

v_gene: TRBV14
j_gene: TRBJ2-2
len: 15
CDR3aa: CASSPSLAGTGELFF

v_gene: TRBV18
j_gene: TRBJ2-1
len: 13
CDR3aa: CASSPPNLNEQFF

v_gene: TRBV6-1
j_gene: TRBJ1-5
len: 16
CDR3aa: CASREQGRASNQPQHF

v_gene: TRBV11-2
j_gene: TRBJ1-6
len: 13
CDR3aa: CASSFAGNSPLHF

v_gene: TRBV28
j_gene: TRBJ1-2
len: 14
CDR3aa: CASSLGQRTGGYTF

v_gene: TRBV27
j_gene: TRBJ2-5
len: 18
CDR3aa: CASSYGTSGGGRRETQYF

v_gene: TRBV2
j_gene: TRBJ2-2
len: 14
CDR3aa: CASSEDQGPGELFF

v_gene: TRBV5-6
j_gene: TRBJ2-5
len: 13
CDR3aa: CASRIRTGETQYF

v_gene: TRBV6-5
j_gene: TRBJ1-1
len: 15
CDR3aa: CATVRAQTGNTEAFF